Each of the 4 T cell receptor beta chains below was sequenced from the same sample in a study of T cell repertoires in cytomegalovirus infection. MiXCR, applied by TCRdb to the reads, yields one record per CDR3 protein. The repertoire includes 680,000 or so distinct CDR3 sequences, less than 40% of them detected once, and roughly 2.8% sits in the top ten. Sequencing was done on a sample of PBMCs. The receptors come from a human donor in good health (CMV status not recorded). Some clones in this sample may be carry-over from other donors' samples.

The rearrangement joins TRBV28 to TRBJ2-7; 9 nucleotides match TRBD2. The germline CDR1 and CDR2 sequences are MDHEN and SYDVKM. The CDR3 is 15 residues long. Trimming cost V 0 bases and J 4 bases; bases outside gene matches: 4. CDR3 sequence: CASSLWASGNYEQYF. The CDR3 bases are TGTGCCAGCAGTTTATGGGCTAGCGGGAATTACGAGCAGTACTTC.

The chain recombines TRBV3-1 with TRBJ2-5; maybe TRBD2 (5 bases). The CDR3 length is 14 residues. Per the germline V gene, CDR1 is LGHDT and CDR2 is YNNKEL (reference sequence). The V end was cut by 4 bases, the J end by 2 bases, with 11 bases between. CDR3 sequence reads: CASSPGIHQETQYF. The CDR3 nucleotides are TGTGCCAGCAGCCCCGGGATACATCAAGAGACCCAGTACTTC.

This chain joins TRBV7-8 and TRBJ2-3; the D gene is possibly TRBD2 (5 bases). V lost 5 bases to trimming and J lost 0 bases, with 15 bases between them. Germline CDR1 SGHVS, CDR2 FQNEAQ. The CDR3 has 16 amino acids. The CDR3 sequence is CASSPDSRGSTDTQYF. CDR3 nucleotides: TGTGCCAGCAGCCCGGACTCTCGAGGGAGCACAGATACGCAGTATTTT. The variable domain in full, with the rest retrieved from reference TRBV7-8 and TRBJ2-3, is GAGVSQSPRYKVAKRGQDVALRCDPISGHVSLFWYQQALGQGPEFLTYFQNEAQLDKSGLPSDRFFAERPEGSVSTLKIQRTQQEDSAVYLCASSPDSRGSTDTQYFGPGTRLTVL.

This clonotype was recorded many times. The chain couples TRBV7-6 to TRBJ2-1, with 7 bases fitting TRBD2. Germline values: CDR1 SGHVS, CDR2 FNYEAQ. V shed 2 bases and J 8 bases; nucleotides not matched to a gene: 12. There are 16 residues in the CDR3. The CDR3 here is CASSLYRTRPADEQFF. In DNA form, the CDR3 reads TGTGCCAGCAGCTTATACAGGACTAGGCCGGCCGATGAGCAGTTCTTC. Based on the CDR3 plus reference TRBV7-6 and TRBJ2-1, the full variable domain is GAGVSQSPRYKVTKRGQDVALRCDPISGHVSLYWYRQALGQGPEFLTYFNYEAQQDKSGLPNDRFSAERPEGSISTLTIQRTEQRDSAMYRCASSLYRTRPADEQFFGPGTRLTVL.